A selection of T cell receptor beta chains follows, all from one sample in a study of beta chain features in type 1 diabetes. TCRdb keeps only in-frame clones here, not all; method: immunoSEQ multiplex PCR. Among 120,000 to 150,000 clones listed, 40% to 55% were seen once. Sequences were obtained from Tregs from blood. Every receptor here comes from a man aged 18 to 29 in good health. Each CDR3 is given with its conserved first and last residue. A D gene is named only where the DNA matches it firmly. Only part of the rows carry a size: once, few, many, or a class if the clone is expanded.

size	V	D	J	DNA	CDR3
-	TRBV27	-	TRBJ2-7	TGTGCCAGCAGTTTAAGCGAGGCTGGCCCCTACGAGCAGTACTTC	CASSLSEAGPYEQYF
-	TRBV7-2	TRBD2	TRBJ2-2	TGTGCCAGCAGCCCCGCCGGGACTAGAATTGCCGGGGAGCTGTTTTTT	CASSPAGTRIAGELFF
-	TRBV5-4	-	TRBJ2-2	TGTGCCAGCAGCTTGGATGGAAGGGGCACCGGGGAGCTGTTTTTT	CASSLDGRGTGELFF
-	TRBV30	TRBD1	TRBJ2-1	TGTGCCTGGAGCCTAGGGGGCTCTTACAATGAGCAGTTCTTC	CAWSLGGSYNEQFF
-	TRBV5-6	-	TRBJ1-5	TGTGCCAGCAGCTTGGGGCCTTATAGCAATCAGCCCCAGCATTTT	CASSLGPYSNQPQHF
-	TRBV19	TRBD1	TRBJ2-7	TGTGCCAGTAAGTCCCGGACAGGAGGCTACGAGCAGTACTTC	CASKSRTGGYEQYF
-	TRBV6-1	TRBD2	TRBJ2-1	TGTGCCAGCAGCCAGCGGGGGGGCTCCTACAATGAGCAGTTCTTC	CASSQRGGSYNEQFF
-	TRBV29-1	TRBD2	TRBJ2-1	TGCAGCGTTGAGCGGGGGAGCTCCTACAATGAGCAGTTCTTC	CSVERGSSYNEQFF
-	TRBV4-1	-	TRBJ2-1	TGCGCCAGCAGCCAAGCAGGCCCCGGGTCAGGGGGGTACAATGAGCAGTTCTTC	CASSQAGPGSGGYNEQFF
once	TRBV6-1	-	TRBJ1-2	TGTGCCAGCAGTGAAGATAGGGGTGGTGTCTATGGCTACACCTTC	CASSEDRGGVYGYTF
-	TRBV28	-	TRBJ2-3	TGTGCCAGCAGTTTATCTAGGAATTGGGGCACAGATACGCAGTATTTT	CASSLSRNWGTDTQYF
few	TRBV7-2	TRBD1	TRBJ1-3	TGTGCCAGCAGCTTCCATCCCGGGACAGCTGGAAACACCATATATTTT	CASSFHPGTAGNTIYF
-	TRBV6-5	TRBD1	TRBJ1-6	TGTGCCAGCAGCTCCTTCGGGACAGTTAATTCACCCCTCCACTTT	CASSSFGTVNSPLHF
-	TRBV18	TRBD2	TRBJ2-5	TGTGCCAGCTCACGGGGACTAGCGGTCCAAGAGACCCAGTACTTC	CASSRGLAVQETQYF